These 8 T cell receptor beta chains share one sample of origin, sequenced in a study of CD8+CD57+ T cells in acquired aplastic anemia. Patients sequenced had flow cytometry evidence of CD8+CD57+ cell expansion. The template used for profiling TCR beta VDJ and CDR3 was genomic DNA. Via MiXCR, TCRdb re-called the reads, giving one row per CDR3 protein. The sample carries under 200,000 distinct CDR3 sequences, roughly 48% recorded once. The sequencing input was sorted CD4+, CD8+, or CD8+CD57+ T cells (not recorded which) from PBMCs. Receptors originate from a human donor with aplastic anemia.

Only one count was recorded for this clonotype. The chain couples TRBV19 to TRBJ1-1; D remains ambiguous. The CDR3 has 13 residues. Germline lookup yields CDR1 LNHDA and CDR2 SQIVND (reference sequence). Trimming shortened V by 6 bases and J by 8 bases, and 16 bases separated the two germline ends. CDR3 amino acids: CASRSRQPYEAFF. The CDR3 DNA reads as TGTGCCAGTAGGTCCCGGCAGCCTTACGAAGCTTTCTTT.

For this clonotype: This sequence may be a read error, since a much larger clone differs from it by one base. The chain carries TRBV7-3 and TRBJ2-1; 10 bases match TRBD2. Germline loops: CDR1 SGHTA, CDR2 FQGTGA. Trimming removed 5 bases from V and 5 bases from J; junction bases left unmatched: 15. CDR3 length equals 18 residues. The CDR3 nucleotides read TGTGCCAGCAGCCTAAGCCCGGCTAGCGGGAGCGACGACAATGAGCAGTTCTTC. This translates into CASSLSPASGSDDNEQFF.

Remarks on this clonotype: One end of the junction varies from germline; a read error may be responsible. V is TRBV7-3 and J is TRBJ2-3, with unresolved D. Germline V gene lookup returns CDR1 SGHTA and CDR2 FQGTGA. The CDR3 extends over 15 amino acids. The CDR3 DNA reads as TGTGCCGGCAGCTTATCGCGAACTCCTACAGATACGCAGTATTTT. It yields the protein CAGSLSRTPTDTQYF.

The genes are TRBV24-1 and TRBJ2-1; 11 bases line up with TRBD2. V lost 1 base and J lost 6; bases outside the gene matches: 4. Germline V gene data show CDR1 as KGHDR and CDR2 as SFDVKD. The CDR3 runs to 16 residues. The CDR3 DNA sequence: TGTGCCACCAGTGATTTCACTAGCGGGAGAACCAATGAGCAGTTCTTC. The encoded protein is CATSDFTSGRTNEQFF.

The chain combines TRBV24-1 with TRBJ1-2, with D possibly being TRBD1 (5 bases). Germline V gene data show CDR1 as KGHDR and CDR2 as SFDVKD. The CDR3 sequence is 14 residues long. V lost 4 bases, J lost 0 bases, and 8 bases lay in between. The DNA for the CDR3 is TGTGCCACCAGTGACTGGACAACTAACTATGGCTACACCTTC. Residues: CATSDWTTNYGYTF.

In its sample, this clonotype was seen once. The rearrangement links TRBV15 to TRBJ2-7; D uncertain. V gave up 0 bases and J gave up 6 bases, with 12 bases separating them. Germline lookup yields CDR1 LNHNV and CDR2 YYDKDF (reference sequence). The CDR3 has 14 amino acids. CDR3: CATSRDIGSREQYF. For the CDR3, the DNA is TGTGCCACCAGCAGAGATATCGGTTCGCGCGAGCAGTACTTC.

Concerning this clonotype: The CDR3 carries no conserved terminal phenylalanine or tryptophan, so it likely arises from a read error. V gene TRBV12-3 or TRBV12-4 combines with J gene TRBJ2-7; D is possibly TRBD1 (5 bases). V lost 6 bases and J lost 0, with 9 bases in between. The CDR3 runs to 13 residues. The CDR3, as DNA: TGTGCCAGCAGCCGACAGAGCTCCTACGAGCAGTACCTC. This translates into CASSRQSSYEQYL.

This clonotype showed up many times. The CDR3 loop is CASTPRMGVRQNTEAFF. CDR3 nucleotides: TGTGCCAGCACTCCTCGAATGGGGGTCCGACAGAACACTGAAGCTTTCTTT. This chain uses TRBV12-3 or TRBV12-4 with TRBJ1-1; D perhaps matches TRBD1 (5 bases). Between the trimmed V and J ends, which lost 7 bases and 1 base, there was a span of 22 bases. The CDR3 spans 17 residues.